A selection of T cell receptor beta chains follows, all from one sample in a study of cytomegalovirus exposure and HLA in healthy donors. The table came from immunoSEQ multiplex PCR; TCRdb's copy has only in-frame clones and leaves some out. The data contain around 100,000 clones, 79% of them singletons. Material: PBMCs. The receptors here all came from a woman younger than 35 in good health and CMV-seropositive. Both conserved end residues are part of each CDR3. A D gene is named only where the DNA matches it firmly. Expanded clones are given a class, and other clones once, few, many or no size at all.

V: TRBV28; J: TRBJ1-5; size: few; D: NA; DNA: TGTGCCAGCAGCGACCTCAGGGACTGGGCTCAGCCCCAGCATTTT; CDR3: CASSDLRDWAQPQHF
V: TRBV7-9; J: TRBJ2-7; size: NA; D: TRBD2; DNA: TGTGCCAGCAGTACGTCCGGGACTAGCGCCAACGAGCAGTACTTC; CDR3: CASSTSGTSANEQYF
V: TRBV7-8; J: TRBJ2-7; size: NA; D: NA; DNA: TGTGCCAGCAGCTTGGACAGAGCCTACGAGCAGTACTTC; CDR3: CASSLDRAYEQYF
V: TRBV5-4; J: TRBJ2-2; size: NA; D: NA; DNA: TGTGCCAGCAGCTTGTCAACGGGCACCGGGGAGCTGTTTTTT; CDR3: CASSLSTGTGELFF
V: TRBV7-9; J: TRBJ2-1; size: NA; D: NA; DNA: TGTGCCAGCAGCCCGTCCTACAATGAGCAGTTCTTC; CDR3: CASSPSYNEQFF
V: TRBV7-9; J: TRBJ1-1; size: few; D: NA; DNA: TGTGCCAGCAGCTTCCAAAACACTGAAGCTTTCTTT; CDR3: CASSFQNTEAFF
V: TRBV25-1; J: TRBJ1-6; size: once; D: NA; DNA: TGTGCCAGCAGTGAACTTAGACTTAATTCCCCCCTCCACTTT; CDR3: CASSELRLNSPLHF
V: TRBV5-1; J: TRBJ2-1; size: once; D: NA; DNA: TGCGCCAGCAGCCTACCCAGGAGGGCGCGGTACAATGAGCAGTTCTTC; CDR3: CASSLPRRARYNEQFF
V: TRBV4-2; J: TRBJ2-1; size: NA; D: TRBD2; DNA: TGTGCCAGCAGCCAAAGGTCTCGGAGCGGGAGATCCAATGAGCAGTTCTTC; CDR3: CASSQRSRSGRSNEQFF
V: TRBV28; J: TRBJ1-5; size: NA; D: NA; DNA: TGTGCCAGCAGTTTCGGGGTCAATCAGCCCCAGCATTTT; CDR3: CASSFGVNQPQHF
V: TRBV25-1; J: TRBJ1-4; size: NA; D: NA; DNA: TGTGCCAGCTCACGACAGTTTAATGAAAAACTGTTTTTT; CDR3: CASSRQFNEKLFF
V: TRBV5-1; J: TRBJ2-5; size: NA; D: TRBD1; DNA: TGCGCCAGCAGCTTACGGGACAGGGGGACAGAGACCCAGTACTTC; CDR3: CASSLRDRGTETQYF
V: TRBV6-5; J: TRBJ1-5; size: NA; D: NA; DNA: TGTGCCAGCAGCCGCCACAGGGATAGCAATCAGCCCCAGCATTTT; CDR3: CASSRHRDSNQPQHF
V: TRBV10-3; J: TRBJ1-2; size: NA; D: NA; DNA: TGTGCCATCAGCGCCGTCGTCGGGGTCTACTATGGCTACACCTTC; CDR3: CAISAVVGVYYGYTF
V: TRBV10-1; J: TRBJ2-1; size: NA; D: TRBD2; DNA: TGCGCCAGCAGTGAACGGACTAGCGGGCAGTTCTTC; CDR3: CASSERTSGQFF
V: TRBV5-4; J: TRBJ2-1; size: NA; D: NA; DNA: TGTGCCAGCAGCTTGGAGCAGGCTCTGAATGAGCAGTTCTTC; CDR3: CASSLEQALNEQFF
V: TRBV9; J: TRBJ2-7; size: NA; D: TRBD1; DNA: TGTGCCAGCAGCCCCCGGGGGACAGGGGGCTACGACGAGCAGTACTTC; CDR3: CASSPRGTGGYDEQYF
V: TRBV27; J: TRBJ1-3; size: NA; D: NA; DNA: TGTGCCAGCAGCCGACTGGGACAATCGGGAAACACCATATATTTT; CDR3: CASSRLGQSGNTIYF
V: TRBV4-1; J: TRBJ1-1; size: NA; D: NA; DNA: TGCGCCAGCAGCCACAAGAAACACAGCATGAACACTGAAGCTTTCTTT; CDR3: CASSHKKHSMNTEAFF
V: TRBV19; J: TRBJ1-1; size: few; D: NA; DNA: TGTGCCAGTAGTGACGCCGGGATTAGGGCTTTCTTT; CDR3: CASSDAGIRAFF
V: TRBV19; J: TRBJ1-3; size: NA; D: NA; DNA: TGTGCCAGTAGTATCGGAGGGTCTACCACCATATATTTT; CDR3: CASSIGGSTTIYF
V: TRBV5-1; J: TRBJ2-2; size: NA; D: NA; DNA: TGCGCCAGCAGCTTGGCCCTCGATTACTCCGGGGAGCTGTTTTTT; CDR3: CASSLALDYSGELFF
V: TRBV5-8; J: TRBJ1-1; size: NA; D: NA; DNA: TGTGCCAGCAGCTCCACTTTGTTCATGAACACTGAAGCTTTCTTT; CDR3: CASSSTLFMNTEAFF
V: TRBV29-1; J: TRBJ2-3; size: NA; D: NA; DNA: TGCAGCGCTACCACAGATACGCAGTATTTT; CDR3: CSATTDTQYF
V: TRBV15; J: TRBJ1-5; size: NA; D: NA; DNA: TGTGCCACCAGCAGAGATTTCTCAAGGGGGTCGGGCAATCAGCCCCAGCATTTT; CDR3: CATSRDFSRGSGNQPQHF
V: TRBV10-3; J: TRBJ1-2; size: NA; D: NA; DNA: TGTGCCATCAGTAATTACAGGGAATCTAACTATGGCTACACCTTC; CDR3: CAISNYRESNYGYTF
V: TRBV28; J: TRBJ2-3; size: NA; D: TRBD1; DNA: TGTGCCAGCGGCAGGTGGACCACAGGGGTCTCCCTCCCAGATACGCAGTATTTT; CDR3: CASGRWTTGVSLPDTQYF
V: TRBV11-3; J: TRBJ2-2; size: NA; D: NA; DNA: TGTGCCAGCAGCTTGCGGCTCGGGGAGCTGTTTTTT; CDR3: CASSLRLGELFF
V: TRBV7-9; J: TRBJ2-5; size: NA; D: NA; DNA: TGTGCCAGCAGCTCCCCAACCTTCTACGAGCGTGACTTC; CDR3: CASSSPTFYERDF
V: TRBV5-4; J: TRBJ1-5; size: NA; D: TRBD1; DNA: TGTGCCAGCAGCTTGGGTGGGACAGATCAGCCCCAGCATTTT; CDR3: CASSLGGTDQPQHF
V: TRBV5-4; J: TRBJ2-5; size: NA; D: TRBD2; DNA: TGTGCCAGCAGCTCCATATTTGGGGGGGGAGAGACCCAGTACTTC; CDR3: CASSSIFGGGETQYF
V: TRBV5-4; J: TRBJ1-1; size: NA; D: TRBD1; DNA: TGTGCCAGCAGCTCGGGACAGGGGGCTTATAAGACTGAAGCTTTCTTT; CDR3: CASSSGQGAYKTEAFF
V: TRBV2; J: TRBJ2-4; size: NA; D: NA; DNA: TGTGCCAGCAGTGAACCCGAAGGGAGGGGGTGGGATAACATTCAGTACTTC; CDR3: CASSEPEGRGWDNIQYF
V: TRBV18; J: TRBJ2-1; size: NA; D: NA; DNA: TGTGCCAGCTCACACGTGTTGGCGGGAAGGGCTGGGGATGAGCAGTTCTTC; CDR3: CASSHVLAGRAGDEQFF
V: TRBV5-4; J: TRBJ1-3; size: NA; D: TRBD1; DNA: TGTGCCAGCAGATGGGACAGAGGAAACACCATATATTTT; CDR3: CASRWDRGNTIYF
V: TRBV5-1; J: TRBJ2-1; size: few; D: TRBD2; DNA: TGCGCCAGCAGATTGGGACTAGCGGGAGACAATGAGCAGTTCTTC; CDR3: CASRLGLAGDNEQFF
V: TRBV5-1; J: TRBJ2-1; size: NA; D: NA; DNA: TGCGCCAGCAGCTTAGCACTAGTGATGAATGAGCAGTTCTTC; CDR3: CASSLALVMNEQFF
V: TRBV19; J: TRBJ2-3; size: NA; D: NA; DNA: TGTGCCAGTACCCAAGGGGTTTTCACAGATACGCAGTATTTT; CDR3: CASTQGVFTDTQYF
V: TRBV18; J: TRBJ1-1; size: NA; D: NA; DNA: TGTGCCAGCTCACTCGATCAGTGGGGCTACACTGAAGCTTTCTTT; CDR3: CASSLDQWGYTEAFF
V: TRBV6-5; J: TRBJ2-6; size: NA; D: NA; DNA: TGTGCCAGCTCAGCTGGGGCCAACGTCCTGACTTTC; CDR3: CASSAGANVLTF
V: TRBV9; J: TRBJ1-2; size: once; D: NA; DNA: TGTGCCAGCGGGGGGGAGGCCTATGGCTACACCTTC; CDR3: CASGGEAYGYTF
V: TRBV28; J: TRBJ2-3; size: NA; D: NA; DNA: TGTGCCAGCAGTTCCCCGGGGAGCACTCCCACAGATACGCAGTATTTT; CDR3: CASSSPGSTPTDTQYF
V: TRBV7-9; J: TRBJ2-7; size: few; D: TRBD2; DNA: TGTGCCAGCAGCAAACTAGCGGAGAGACCCTACGAGCAGTACTTC; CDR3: CASSKLAERPYEQYF
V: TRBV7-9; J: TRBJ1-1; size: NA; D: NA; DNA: TGTGCCAGCAGCTTAAGTACAGGGCGTGAAGCTTTCTTT; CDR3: CASSLSTGREAFF
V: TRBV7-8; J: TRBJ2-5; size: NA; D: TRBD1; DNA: TGTGCCAGCAGCTACCGACGACAGGGGGCGATCCAAGAGACCCAGTACTTC; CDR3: CASSYRRQGAIQETQYF
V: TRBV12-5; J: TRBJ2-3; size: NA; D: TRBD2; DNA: TGTGCTAGTGGTCCCACCGGGACTAGCGGGCTCAAGGGTCCCCCAGATACGCAGTATTTT; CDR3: CASGPTGTSGLKGPPDTQYF
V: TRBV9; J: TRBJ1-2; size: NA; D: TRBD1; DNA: TGTGCCAGCAGCTCGACAGGGTCCTTCCGTAGCTACACCTTC; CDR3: CASSSTGSFRSYTF
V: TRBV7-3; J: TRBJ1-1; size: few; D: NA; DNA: TGTGCCAGCAGCCCCGACAGTAACACTGAAGCTTTCTTT; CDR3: CASSPDSNTEAFF
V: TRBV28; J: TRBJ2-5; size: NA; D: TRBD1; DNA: TGTGCCAGCAGTCAGGCCGGGACAGGGGGACAAGAGACCCAGTACTTC; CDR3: CASSQAGTGGQETQYF
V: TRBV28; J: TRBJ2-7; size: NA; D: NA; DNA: TGTGCCAGCAGTTCCCATCAGACATTGAACTACGAGCAGTACTTC; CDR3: CASSSHQTLNYEQYF
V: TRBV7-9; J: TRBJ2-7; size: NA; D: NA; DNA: TGTGCCAGCAGCTTGGGCCTCCTAGCGCAGTACTTC; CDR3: CASSLGLLAQYF
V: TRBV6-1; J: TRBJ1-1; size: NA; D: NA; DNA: TGTGCCAGCTGTAGGGGATCCACTGAAGCTTTCTTT; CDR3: CASCRGSTEAFF
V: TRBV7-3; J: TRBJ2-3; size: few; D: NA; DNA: TGTGCCAGCAGCCTTGGACAGCATAGCACAGATACGCAGTATTTT; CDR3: CASSLGQHSTDTQYF
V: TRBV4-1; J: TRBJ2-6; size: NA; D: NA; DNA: TGCGCCAGCAGCCGTGGGAGCCTAGCCGGGGCCAACGTCCTGACTTTC; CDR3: CASSRGSLAGANVLTF
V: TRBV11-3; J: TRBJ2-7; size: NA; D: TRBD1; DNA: TGTGCCAGCAGCGCTCCGGGACAGGACTACGAGCAGTACTTC; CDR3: CASSAPGQDYEQYF